The TCR beta chain described here comes from a study of blood T cell repertoires in COVID-19 (dated by TCRdb to the early 2020s). Regarding the complete study: Collaborator samples came from the United States, Italy and Spain and covered acute and convalescent phases of COVID-19. Samples came from the ongoing ImmuneRACE study (first 160 participants) plus 1,254 subjects from 6 global collaborators. Sample metadata almost always included a de-identified subject ID, COVID-19 status, age in years and sex. Subjects who had been exposed to COVID-19, were actively infected with it, or had recovered from it provided the deeply sampled blood TCRbeta repertoires that made up the dataset. The repertoires were released in a freely available public database meant as a resource for research on the immune response to SARS-CoV-2. HLA class I and class II types, where available, came from metadata supplied by the sample provider rather than from assay-based typing. The material from the prospective study consisted of cDNA or gDNA derived from T cells, B-cell-depleted T cells, or PBMCs. Broad study findings and their caveats: How much clinical and demographic metadata was included differed by source and by participant, and the metadata was provided uncurated.

TCRbeta CDR3 regions were amplified from genomic DNA by means of the immunoSEQ Assay, a bias-controlled multiplex PCR. The original methods were these. Within the assay, amplification of reference gene primers was used to estimate how many nucleated cells each sample contained. To quantify the absolute abundance of each unique TCRbeta CDR3 rearrangement, sequence reads were collapsed and filtered. For each sample, productive Simpson clonality was calculated as the square root of Simpson's diversity index across productive rearrangements. TCRdb limited this immuneACCESS table to in-frame rearrangements with V and J called. A share of clones is missing; checked studies link under half to unresolved V genes, and the rest is unexplained. Clone size and V and J calls were adopted from that table, with D and trimming inferred from the DNA. The sample table contains tens of thousands of clones; only one count was recorded for about 83% of them. The ten largest account for approximately 15% of the sample.

The collaborating institutions used their own protocols to collect whole blood in K2EDTA tubes. Collaborator samples were shipped for TCRbeta analysis as frozen whole blood, isolated PBMCs, or DNA extracted from either sample type. The CDR3 numbers 14 residues from cysteine through phenylalanine. Solely the CDR3 DNA is kept, with 42 bases framed from the first base. The V and J ends are trimmed by 6 bases and 6 bases, leaving 15 bases between them. The germline V gene supplies CDR1 SNHLY and CDR2 FYNNEI. As regards this clone: Its antigen remains unidentified. Base quality data are lacking; no much larger clone is found one base away.

This TCR was recovered from a man between 40 and 49 years old with acute or convalescent COVID-19. What was sequenced was peripheral blood. Rearrangement joined TRBV2 to TRBJ1-5; D gene: possibly TRBD1, on 6 matching bases. The CDR3 region: CASSLKGGFQPQHF. The nucleotide sequence reads as follows: TGTGCCAGCAGCTTAAAGGGGGGGTTTCAGCCCCAGCATTTT.